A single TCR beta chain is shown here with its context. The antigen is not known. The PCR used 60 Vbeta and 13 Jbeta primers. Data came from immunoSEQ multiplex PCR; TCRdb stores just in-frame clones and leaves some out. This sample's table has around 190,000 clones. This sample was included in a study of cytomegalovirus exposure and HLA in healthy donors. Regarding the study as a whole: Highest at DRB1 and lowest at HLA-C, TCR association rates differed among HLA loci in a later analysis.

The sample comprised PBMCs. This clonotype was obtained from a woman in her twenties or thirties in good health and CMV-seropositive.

The CDR3 loop is CASSESPQEGTQYF. The CDR3, as DNA: TGCGCCAGCAGTGAGTCCCCCCAGGAAGGGACCCAGTACTTC. V and J are TRBV10-1 and TRBJ2-5; D is unresolved. Trimming cost V 0 bases and J 7 bases, with 12 bases left between them. The CDR3 runs to 14 residues. Germline CDR1 WNHNN, CDR2 SYGVQD (reference sequence).